This T cell receptor (beta chain) is from a study of blood T cells in healthy people across ages. Notes on the study in general: Calculation of diversity from one million T cells yielded estimates considered to be underestimates.

This clonotype was counted a few times. The antigen remains unidentified. With a J-beta primer mix and a sample-barcoded 5' primer, a second PCR ran about 7 to 12 cycles. From the 5' RACE reads, TCRdb called clonotypes with MiXCR, one entry per CDR3 protein. The table shows some 760,000 distinct CDR3 sequences, with 25% occurring only once. This CDR3 region has 13 residues. Trimming removed 6 bases from V and 11 bases from J; junction bases left unmatched: 7. These data were also filed under a second study, of T cells of mothers and their children.

The gene calls are TRBV12-3 or TRBV12-4 and TRBJ1-4, with 9 bases aligning to TRBD1. The clonotype was recovered from a boy aged 5-17 years in good health. Input material: blood. The CDR3 sequence: CASSLGQGSKLFF. CDR3 nucleotides: TGTGCCAGCAGCCTGGGACAGGGAAGTAAACTGTTTTTT.